This T cell receptor (beta chain) was documented in a study of T cell clonality in common variable immunodeficiency. Study-level results: T cell subpopulation sequencing would be needed to explain CVID clonality. Common variable immunodeficiency TCR beta sequences reportedly had fewer deletions and N-nucleotide insertions. CVID subjects shared fewer TCRbeta clones than healthy controls did.

This clone was recorded many times. Its antigen is not identified. The read terminates 3 residues ahead of where the CDR3 ends, so the germline J gene completes it. Sequencing input was equivalent genomic DNA from CVID and controls. TCRdb's table, derived via immunoSEQ multiplex PCR, lists solely in-frame clones and lacks some. This repertoire holds about 34,000 clones, and none appear only once. CDR1 and CDR2 (germline): DFQATT, SNEGSKA (reference sequence). The germline V and J ends were trimmed by 6 bases and 6 bases, with 23 bases remaining between them. The CDR3 length is 16 residues. The chain is built from TRBV20-1 and TRBJ2-2, with D perhaps matching TRBD2 (6 bases). The sequenced material came from peripheral blood mononuclear cells. This clonotype was obtained from a person aged 18-70 years in good health. CDR3 amino acids: CSAGGSGRFGPGELFF. The DNA read from the CDR3 is TGCAGTGCGGGGGGATCCGGTCGGTTCGGTCCCGGGGAG.